One sample yielded the 27 T cell receptor beta chains listed below, sequenced in a study of low-dose radiotherapy and immunotherapy resistance in tumors. TRAV and TRBV primers primed cDNA for both TCRalpha and TCRbeta. It was with a constant-region primer and a V-primer adapter that TCRs were amplified over roughly 18 PCR cycles. Each CDR3 protein is one row after TCRdb ran MiXCR on the reads. The sample carries tens of thousands of distinct CDR3 sequences, around 27% recorded once. Described time point: before trial treatment. Source: PBMCs, taken before treatment. These receptors originate from a male donor with prostate cancer.

By proportion, this clonotype is medium-sized. This rearrangement joins TRBV6-6 to TRBJ2-5; a possible D gene is TRBD2 (7 bases). In germline, CDR1 is MNHNY, CDR2 SVGAGI (reference sequence). V was clipped by 1 base and J by 7 bases, with 13 bases between them. This CDR3 has 14 amino acids. The CDR3 coding sequence is TGTGCCAGCAGTTACTACGAGGGAGGGGGGACCCAGTACTTC. It encodes CASSYYEGGGTQYF.

This clonotype has a count of ten or more. The chain couples TRBV13 to TRBJ2-7; D unresolved. Germline V gives CDR1 PRHDT, CDR2 FYEKMQ (reference sequence). V gave up 5 bases and J gave up 3 bases, with 14 bases separating them. This CDR3 is 14 amino acids long. CDR3 loop: CASSPPGRFYEQYF. CDR3 nucleotide sequence: TGTGCCAGCAGCCCCCCAGGACGGTTCTACGAGCAGTACTTC. The variable domain in full, with the rest retrieved from reference TRBV13 and TRBJ2-7, is AAGVIQSPRHLIKEKRETATLKCYPIPRHDTVYWYQQGPGQDPQFLISFYEKMQSDKGSIPDRFSAQQFSDYHSELNMSSLELGDSALYFCASSPPGRFYEQYFGPGTRLTVT.

As to this clonotype: A read error is the likely source, as a far larger clone sits one nucleotide away. This rearrangement joins TRBV5-1 to TRBJ2-7; D possibly corresponds to TRBD2 (6 bases). CDR3 length: 15 residues. CDR1 is SGHRS and CDR2 is YFSETQ in the germline V gene. CDR3 region: CASSGGGTTSYGQYF. For the CDR3, the DNA is TGTGCCAGCAGCGGTGGAGGGACCACCTCCTACGGGCAGTACTTC.

This clonotype was picked up a small number of times. V gene TRBV27 combines with J gene TRBJ2-7, with 7 bases lining up with TRBD2. Germline V gene sequence: CDR1 MNHEY, CDR2 SMNVEV (reference sequence). The CDR3 extends over 15 amino acids. With V trimmed by 7 bases and J by 3 bases, 12 bases remained unmatched. This CDR3 is CASTTSSGPNYEQYF. CDR3 DNA sequence: TGTGCCAGCACCACCTCTAGCGGACCTAACTACGAGCAGTACTTC.

This clonotype was detected ten times or more. The chain carries TRBV18 and TRBJ2-1; 9 nucleotides align to TRBD2. J gave up 6 bases and V 3 bases, and 3 bases lay outside the gene matches. In germline, CDR1 is KGHSH, CDR2 LQKENI. CDR3 length: 14 amino acids. Written as DNA, the CDR3 is TGTGCCAGCTCACCCCTAGCGGGGATCAATGAGCAGTTCTTC. This sequence encodes CASSPLAGINEQFF.

This clonotype has at least ten counts. The chain employs TRBV11-2 and TRBJ1-6, with 8 nucleotides matching TRBD1. The V gene end was trimmed by 2 bases and the J gene end by 10 bases; junction bases not matched to a gene: 7. This CDR3 is 15 amino acids long. Per germline, CDR1 SGHAT and CDR2 FQNNGV. Written as DNA, the CDR3 is TGTGCCAGCAGCTTATCCGGACAGGGAGGCTCACCCCTCCACTTT. This sequence encodes CASSLSGQGGSPLHF.

This clonotype has ten or more counts. This chain links TRBV28 with TRBJ2-7, with D possibly called TRBD1 or TRBD2 (5 bases each). CDR3 length equals 18 residues. Trimming removed 3 bases at V and 1 base at J, with 22 bases between. Germline V gene sequence: CDR1 MDHEN, CDR2 SYDVKM. The CDR3 coding sequence is TGTGCCAGCAGTTTGGGTGGTGAGGGCGTGGGGCCGTCCTACGAGCAGTACTTC. Translation: CASSLGGEGVGPSYEQYF.

A word on this clonotype: A far larger clone differs by one base, so this is likely a read error. This sequence joins TRBV6-5 and TRBJ1-4, with 8 bases identical to TRBD1. The CDR3 is made up of 14 amino acids. Germline V gene data show CDR1 as MNHEY and CDR2 as SVGAGI. CDR3 sequence (DNA): TGTGCCAGCAGCTTGGACAGGGATTATGAAAAACGGTTTTTT. Protein sequence: CASSLDRDYEKRFF.

This chain connects TRBV3-1 to TRBJ2-1; 8 bases are shared with TRBD2. The CDR3 has 16 residues. V lost 4 bases to trimming and J lost 7 bases; unmatched junction nucleotides: 12. Looked up from germline, CDR1 is LGHDT and CDR2 is YNNKEL (reference sequence). The CDR3 protein is CASSPGLAGLWNEQFF. CDR3 coding DNA: TGTGCCAGCAGCCCGGGGCTAGCGGGTCTGTGGAATGAGCAGTTCTTC.

The table lists this clonotype with many counts. The rearrangement uses TRBV3-1 and TRBJ2-3; D ambiguous. V was cut by 4 bases and J by 5 bases, with 19 bases left in between. From germline, CDR1 is LGHDT and CDR2 YNNKEL (reference sequence). The CDR3 runs 16 residues. The CDR3 reads CASSPIPGSLGDTQYF. In DNA, the CDR3 is TGTGCCAGCAGCCCGATTCCGGGCTCCCTGGGAGATACGCAGTATTTT.

This clonotype was observed many times. The rearrangement uses TRBV28 and TRBJ2-4; the match to TRBD2 covers 8 bases. Germline V lookup: CDR1 MDHEN, CDR2 SYDVKM. The CDR3 runs 16 residues. The V and J ends lost 6 bases and 6 bases, in that order; junction bases with no gene match: 13. CDR3 sequence: CASRHGGAPGRNIQYF. DNA for the CDR3: TGTGCCAGCAGGCACGGGGGGGCTCCCGGGAGAAACATTCAGTACTTC.

This clonotype was detected many times. The chain links TRBV27 to TRBJ2-2, with D unclear. CDR1 and CDR2 from the germline V gene are MNHEY and SMNVEV (reference sequence). The CDR3 runs 14 residues. V was trimmed by 2 bases and J by 4 bases, leaving 8 bases between them. CDR3 DNA: TGTGCCAGCAGTTTAAGGCCTCCCACCGGGGAGCTGTTTTTT. It encodes CASSLRPPTGELFF.

By sample fraction, this clonotype is medium-sized. The chain combines TRBV11-2 with TRBJ2-5; perhaps TRBD1 as D (5 bases). The V gene lost 3 bases and the J gene lost 5 bases, with 16 bases spanning the gap. Germline V gene lookup returns CDR1 SGHAT and CDR2 FQNNGV. There are 15 residues in the CDR3. DNA of the CDR3: TGTGCCAGCAGCTTCTGGGCAGGGTCCCAGGAGACCCAGTACTTC. Translated, it gives CASSFWAGSQETQYF. Looking up the rest from reference TRBV11-2 and TRBJ2-5 gives the full variable domain: EAGVAQSPRYKIIEKRQSVAFWCNPISGHATLYWYQQILGQGPKLLIQFQNNGVVDDSQLPKDRFSAERLKGVDSTLKIQPAKLEDSAVYLCASSFWAGSQETQYFGPGTRLLVL.

The CDR3 DNA sequence: TGCGCCAGCAGGAAAGATAGCAATCAGCCCCAGCATTTT. This codes for CASRKDSNQPQHF. The chain joins TRBV5-1 to TRBJ1-5; D gene unclear. The CDR3 is made up of 13 amino acids. Germline values: CDR1 SGHRS, CDR2 YFSETQ. V lost 5 bases and J 0 bases, leaving 6 bases between the germline ends.

The table lists this clonotype with many counts. The chain couples TRBV29-1 to TRBJ2-2; D might be TRBD1 or TRBD2, each matching 5 bases. Per the germline V gene, CDR1 is SQVTM and CDR2 is ANQGSEA. This CDR3 is 13 amino acids long. Trimming took 3 bases from V and 6 from J, leaving 11 bases between them. CDR3: CSVEGLGAGELFF. The CDR3 DNA is TGCAGCGTTGAGGGCCTGGGGGCCGGGGAGCTGTTTTTT.

Ten or more counts support this clonotype. The genes are TRBV30 and TRBJ1-1; D unresolved. The V and J ends lost 0 bases and 3 bases respectively, with 14 bases between them. In germline, CDR1 is GTSNPN, CDR2 SVGIG (reference sequence). The CDR3 has 15 amino acids. CDR3 DNA sequence: TGTGCCTGGAGTGTACGGCCGCGGGAGTACACTGAAGCTTTCTTT. Its protein is CAWSVRPREYTEAFF.

The sample holds a few counts of this clonotype. J is TRBJ1-5 and V is TRBV18; the D is unclear. Trimming left V 3 bases short and J 5 bases short, with 8 bases between. Germline V gene lookup returns CDR1 KGHSH and CDR2 LQKENI. The CDR3 contains 13 residues. CDR3 nucleotide sequence: TGTGCCAGCTCACCTGGCACGGATCAGCCCCAGCATTTT. Its translation: CASSPGTDQPQHF.

This clonotype has just a few counts. The chain is built from TRBV5-4 and TRBJ2-3, with 7 bases aligning to TRBD2. This CDR3 has 14 residues. Germline assignment: CDR1 SGHNT and CDR2 YYREEE (reference sequence). V trimming: 1 base; J trimming: 2 bases; junction bases outside the gene matches: 1. DNA of the CDR3: TGTGCCAGCAGCTTGAAGCGGGACACAGATACGCAGTATTTT. Protein: CASSLKRDTDTQYF.

The chain joins TRBV9 to TRBJ1-4; D uncertain. V was cut by 2 bases and J by 8 bases, with 10 bases left in between. The germline gives CDR1 SGDLS, CDR2 YYNGEE. The CDR3 has 13 amino acids. The chain's CDR3 is CASSVRDWEKLFF. CDR3 nucleotides: TGTGCCAGCAGCGTTAGAGATTGGGAAAAACTGTTTTTT.

This clonotype was observed at least ten times. This chain connects TRBV7-2 to TRBJ2-3; the D gene is possibly TRBD2 (7 bases). V lost 2 bases to trimming and J lost 4 bases, with 13 bases between them. The CDR3 has 15 residues. The germline CDR1 and CDR2 sequences are SGHTA and FQGNSA. The CDR3 DNA is TGTGCCAGCAGCTTAAGCGGCGGGGGCGCAGATACGCAGTATTTT. Protein product: CASSLSGGGADTQYF.

This clonotype was counted ten times or more. This chain connects TRBV11-2 to TRBJ1-6; a possible D gene is TRBD1 (6 bases). CDR1 SGHAT and CDR2 FQNNGV come from the germline V gene. The CDR3 runs to 15 residues. The ends were cut back, 5 bases at V and 10 bases at J, with 18 bases in the middle. CDR3 nucleotide sequence: TGTGCCAGCAGCCGTCGGGACACAGGAAGATCACCCCTCCACTTT. It is translated as CASSRRDTGRSPLHF.

The sample holds one count of this clonotype. The CDR3 loop reads CSVGRVENEQFF. The CDR3 DNA reads as TGCAGCGTTGGGAGGGTGGAAAATGAGCAGTTCTTC. V and J are TRBV29-1 and TRBJ2-1; perhaps TRBD2 as D (6 bases). The germline CDR1 and CDR2 sequences are SQVTM and ANQGSEA. Trimming took 4 bases from V and 7 from J, leaving 11 bases between them. CDR3 length: 12 amino acids.

There are many counts of this clonotype. The chain links TRBV7-2 to TRBJ2-7; D call uncertain. Germline V CDR1 and CDR2: SGHTA, FQGNSA. The CDR3 spans 12 residues. V shed 1 base and J shed 10 bases, with 11 bases lying between them. The CDR3 protein is CASSLEIGSQYF. The CDR3 DNA is TGTGCCAGCAGCTTAGAAATCGGGTCCCAGTACTTC.

The sample holds many counts of this clonotype. J is TRBJ1-2 and V is TRBV2; 7 bases fit TRBD1. With 6 bases clipped from V and 10 bases from J, the junction kept 8 bases outside the gene matches. The CDR3 totals 12 residues. The germline V gene encodes CDR1 SNHLY and CDR2 FYNNEI. The CDR3 DNA sequence: TGTGCCAGCAGCCCGGAGAGGGGGCCCTACACCTTC. This sequence encodes CASSPERGPYTF.

This clonotype has at least ten counts. This chain links TRBV12-3 or TRBV12-4 with TRBJ1-2, with D perhaps matching TRBD1 (5 bases). Trimming took off 0 bases at V and 4 bases at J, with 12 bases between the two ends. CDR3 size: 15 residues. CDR3 region: CASSLAGTTGYGYTF. For the CDR3, the DNA is TGTGCCAGCAGTTTAGCCGGGACGACTGGCTATGGCTACACCTTC.

This clonotype was detected many times. The rearrangement joins TRBV4-1 to TRBJ1-2, with TRBD1 as a possible D gene (6 bases). There are 13 residues in the CDR3. Germline V gene sequence: CDR1 MGHRA, CDR2 YSYEKL. V lost 3 bases and J lost 4, with 9 bases in between. The CDR3 protein is CASSQGAAYGYTF. In DNA form, the CDR3 reads TGCGCCAGCAGCCAGGGGGCCGCCTATGGCTACACCTTC.

This clonotype was observed a few times. The chain has TRBV5-4 and TRBJ2-5; possibly TRBD2 for D (5 bases). The CDR3 consists of 14 residues. Germline CDR1 SGHNT, CDR2 YYREEE (reference sequence). The V end lost 0 bases, the J end lost 1 base, and 7 bases lay between the germline ends. CDR3 nucleotides: TGTGCCAGCAGCTTGGGGGAGTCCCAAGAGACCCAGTACTTC. It codes for CASSLGESQETQYF.